This TCR beta chain was retrieved from a study of blood T cell repertoires in COVID-19. This CDR3 contains 15 residues. The V and J ends lost 0 bases and 5 bases, in that order; junction bases with no gene match: 3. Germline V gives CDR1 SGDLS, CDR2 YYNGEE. Under the authors' procedure: Researchers report that nucleated cell counts were estimated from reference gene primer amplification. TCRdb's table, derived via immunoSEQ multiplex PCR, lists solely in-frame clones and lacks some. V and J calls and clone size are given by that table; D and trimming were obtained from the DNA. This sample carries roughly 200,000 clones, 65% to 90% of them seen once, and the ten largest clones take 3.5% to 4%.

Sequenced sample: PBMCs or T cells enriched from blood (not recorded which). This chain connects TRBV9 to TRBJ2-1, with TRBD2 identical over 9 bases. The sequence was collected from a middle-aged woman with acute COVID-19. The CDR3 bases are TGTGCCAGCAGCGTAGGACTAGCGGAGCACAATGAGCAGTTCTTC. This encodes CASSVGLAEHNEQFF.